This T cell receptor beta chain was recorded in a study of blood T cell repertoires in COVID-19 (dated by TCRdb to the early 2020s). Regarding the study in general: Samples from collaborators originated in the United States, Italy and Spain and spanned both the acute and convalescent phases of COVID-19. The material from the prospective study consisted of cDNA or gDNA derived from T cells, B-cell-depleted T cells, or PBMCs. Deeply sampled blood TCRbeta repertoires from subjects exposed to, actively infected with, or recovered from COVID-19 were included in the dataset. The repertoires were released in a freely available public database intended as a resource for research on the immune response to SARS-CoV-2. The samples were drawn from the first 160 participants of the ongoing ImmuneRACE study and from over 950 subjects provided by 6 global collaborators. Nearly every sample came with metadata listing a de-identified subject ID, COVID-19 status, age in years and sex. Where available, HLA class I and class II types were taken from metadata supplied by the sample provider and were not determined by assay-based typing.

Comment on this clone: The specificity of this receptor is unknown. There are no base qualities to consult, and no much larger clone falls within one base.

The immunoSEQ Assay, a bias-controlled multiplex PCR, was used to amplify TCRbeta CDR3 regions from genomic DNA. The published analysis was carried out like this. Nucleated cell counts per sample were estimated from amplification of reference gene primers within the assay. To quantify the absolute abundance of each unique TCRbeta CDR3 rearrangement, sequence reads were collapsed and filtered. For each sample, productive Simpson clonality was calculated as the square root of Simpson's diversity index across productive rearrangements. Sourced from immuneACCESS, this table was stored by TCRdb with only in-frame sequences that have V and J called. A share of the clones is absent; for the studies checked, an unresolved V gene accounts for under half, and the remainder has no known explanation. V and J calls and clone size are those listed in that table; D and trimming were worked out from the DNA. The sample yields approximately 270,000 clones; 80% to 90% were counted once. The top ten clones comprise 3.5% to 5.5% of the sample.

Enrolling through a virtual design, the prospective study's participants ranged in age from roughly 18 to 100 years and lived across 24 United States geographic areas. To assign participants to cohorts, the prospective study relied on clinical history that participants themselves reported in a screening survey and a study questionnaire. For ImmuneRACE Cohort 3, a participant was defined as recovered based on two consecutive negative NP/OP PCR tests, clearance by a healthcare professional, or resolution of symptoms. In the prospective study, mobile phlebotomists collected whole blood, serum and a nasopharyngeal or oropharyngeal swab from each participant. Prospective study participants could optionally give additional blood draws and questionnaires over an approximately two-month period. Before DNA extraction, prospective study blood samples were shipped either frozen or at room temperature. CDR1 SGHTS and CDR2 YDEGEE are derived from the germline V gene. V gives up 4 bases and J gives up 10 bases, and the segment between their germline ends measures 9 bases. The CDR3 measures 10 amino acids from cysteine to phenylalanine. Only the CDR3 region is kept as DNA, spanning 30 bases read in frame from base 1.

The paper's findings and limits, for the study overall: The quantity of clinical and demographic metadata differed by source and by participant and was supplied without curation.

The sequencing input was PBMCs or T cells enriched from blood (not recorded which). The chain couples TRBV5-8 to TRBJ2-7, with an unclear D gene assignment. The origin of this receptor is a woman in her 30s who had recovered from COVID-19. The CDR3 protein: CASSTHSQYF. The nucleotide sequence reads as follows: TGTGCCAGCAGCACCCACAGCCAGTACTTC.